This T cell receptor (beta chain) was sequenced in a study of cytomegalovirus exposure and HLA in healthy donors. 60 Vbeta and 13 Jbeta primers were used in PCR. Sequencing was performed with immunoSEQ multiplex PCR; in TCRdb, only in-frame clones are kept and a portion is missing. The sample has 150,000 to 200,000 clones, roughly 85% seen once; the top ten hold 0.65% to 0.75%. The V gene's germline CDR1 is MGHDK and CDR2 SYGVNS. V was cut by 5 bases and J by 10 bases, with 18 bases left in between. This CDR3 spans 15 amino acids. Regarding this clone: Its antigen is currently unknown.

Whole-study results and caveats: More clonal expansion characterized HLA-associated TCR beta chains than equally common others in a later analysis.

This TCR was sampled from a woman aged 40 to 50 in good health and CMV-seronegative. The J gene is TRBJ1-6, the V gene TRBV25-1, with unresolved D. The sequencing sample was made of PBMCs. The CDR3 is CASSLHRPRQSPLHF. The CDR3 DNA follows: TGTGCCAGCAGTTTACATCGCCCCAGGCAATCACCCCTCCACTTT.